This T cell receptor beta chain was identified in a study of blood T cells in healthy people across ages. Whole-study results and caveats: Shifts in expanded clonotypes may have been confounded by donor CMV status, which was unknown.

This clonotype was observed a handful of times. Antigen: not known. Germline V lookup: CDR1 MNHEY, CDR2 SMNVEV (reference sequence). Trimming removed 5 bases from V and 2 bases from J, with 21 bases in between. This CDR3 is built from 17 residues. Together with a sample-barcoded 5' primer, a J-beta primer mix was included in a second PCR lasting roughly 6 to 12 cycles. Each CDR3 protein is one row after TCRdb ran MiXCR on the 5' RACE reads. This sample yields around 820,000 distinct CDR3 sequences, of which approximately 25% are seen a single time; under 4.5% belongs to the top ten. These same data were also listed under a study on T cells of mothers and their children. According to that study: Sequencing got over 9 million TCR beta CDR3 reads from each mother and some 3 million from each child. The authors detected no persistent microchimeric T cell clones.

What was sequenced was blood. The chain carries TRBV27 and TRBJ2-5; D ambiguous. The source of this sequence is a boy aged 5-17 years in good health. In nucleotides, the CDR3 is TGTGCCAGCAGTCCCTCTATAATAAAGGCTGGTCAAGAGACCCAGTACTTC. This codes for CASSPSIIKAGQETQYF.